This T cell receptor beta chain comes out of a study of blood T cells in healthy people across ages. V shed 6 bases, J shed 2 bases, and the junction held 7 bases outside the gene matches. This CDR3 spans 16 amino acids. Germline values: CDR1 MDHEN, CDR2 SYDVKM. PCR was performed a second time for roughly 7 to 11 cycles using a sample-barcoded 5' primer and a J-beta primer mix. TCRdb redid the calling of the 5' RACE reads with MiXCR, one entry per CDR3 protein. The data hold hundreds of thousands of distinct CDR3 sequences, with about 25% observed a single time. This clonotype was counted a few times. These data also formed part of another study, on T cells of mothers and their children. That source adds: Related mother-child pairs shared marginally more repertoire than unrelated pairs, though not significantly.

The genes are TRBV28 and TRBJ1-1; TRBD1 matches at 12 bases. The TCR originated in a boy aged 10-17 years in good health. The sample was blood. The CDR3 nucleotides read TGTGCCAGCAGCGACCGGGACAGGGGGCTTAACACTGAAGCTTTCTTT. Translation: CASSDRDRGLNTEAFF.